Shown below are 8 T cell receptor beta chains from a single sample sequenced in a study of T cell responses to AZD1222 COVID-19 vaccine. Clones were read by immunoSEQ multiplex PCR, and TCRdb kept only the in-frame ones, dropping some. This table has approximately 80,000 clones, 80% to 90% appearing once. Material: peripheral blood, obtained 28 days after the second AZD1222 dose. These receptors were collected from an adult who received the AZD1222 COVID-19 vaccine.

This chain connects TRBV7-9 to TRBJ1-2, with TRBD1 as a possible D gene (6 bases). This CDR3 has 16 residues. V lost 4 bases and J lost 5, with 20 bases in between. Germline V gene lookup returns CDR1 SEHNR and CDR2 FQNEAQ (reference sequence). The CDR3 region is CASSSTREQGGYGYTF. In DNA, the CDR3 is TGTGCCAGCAGCTCAACAAGGGAACAGGGCGGGTATGGCTACACCTTC.

The rearrangement joins TRBV5-6 to TRBJ2-3, with D hard to call. Germline V gene data show CDR1 as SGHDT and CDR2 as YYEEEE. V was pared by 0 bases and J by 6 bases, with 5 bases between. The CDR3 runs to 12 residues. DNA of the CDR3: TGTGCCAGCAGCTTGGGGTCTGATACGCAGTATTTT. Its protein product is CASSLGSDTQYF. The complete variable domain, with remaining parts taken from reference TRBV5-6 and TRBJ2-3, reads DAGVTQSPTHLIKTRGQQVTLRCSPKSGHDTVSWYQQALGQGPQFIFQYYEEEERQRGNFPDRFSGHQFPNYSSELNVNALLLGDSALYLCASSLGSDTQYFGPGTRLTVL.

V usage is TRBV24-1 and J usage is TRBJ2-1; 13 bases are shared with TRBD2. The CDR3 spans 16 residues. In germline, CDR1 is KGHDR, CDR2 SFDVKD. V shed 3 bases and J 10 bases; nucleotides not matched to a gene: 8. The CDR3 bases are TGTGCCACCAGTGATCCTGGGACTAGCGGGGAGAGGGAGCAGTTCTTC. Its translation: CATSDPGTSGEREQFF.

The chain employs TRBV28 and TRBJ2-7; D might be TRBD1 or TRBD2, each matching 5 bases. V lost 6 bases, J lost 2 bases, and 14 bases lay in between. The CDR3 runs 14 residues. CDR1 MDHEN and CDR2 SYDVKM come from the germline V gene. The DNA for the CDR3 is TGTGCCAGCAGATCCGGGACGGTCGCCTACGAGCAGTACTTC. Its translation: CASRSGTVAYEQYF.

This clone was detected only a few times. The V call is TRBV5-1, the J call TRBJ1-1; D is perhaps TRBD1 (5 bases). The V end lost 5 bases, the J end lost 4 bases, and 15 bases lay between the germline ends. Germline assignment: CDR1 SGHRS and CDR2 YFSETQ. CDR3 length: 14 residues. CDR3 residues: CASRGWPGGTEAFF. The CDR3 bases are TGCGCCAGCAGAGGATGGCCTGGGGGCACTGAAGCTTTCTTT.

V usage is TRBV18 and J usage is TRBJ1-2; 9 nucleotides agree with TRBD1. Germline values: CDR1 KGHSH, CDR2 LQKENI. J was trimmed by 6 bases and V by 2 bases; bases with no gene match: 4. CDR3 length: 14 residues. CDR3 protein: CASSPGTGFDGYTF. DNA of the CDR3: TGTGCCAGCTCACCAGGGACAGGGTTCGATGGCTACACCTTC. Combining the CDR3 with reference TRBV18 and TRBJ1-2 gives the whole variable domain NAGVMQNPRHLVRRRGQEARLRCSPMKGHSHVYWYRQLPEEGLKFMVYLQKENIIDESGMPKERFSAEFPKEGPSILRIQQVVRGDSAAYFCASSPGTGFDGYTFGSGTRLTVV.

The rearrangement links TRBV5-4 to TRBJ1-2; 10 nucleotides line up with TRBD1. The CDR3 is 15 residues long. After removal of 2 bases from V and 5 bases from J, the junction contained 6 bases not matched to a gene. Looked up from germline, CDR1 is SGHNT and CDR2 is YYREEE (reference sequence). CDR3 coding DNA: TGTGCCAGCAGCTTACCGGGACAGGGGATTTATGGCTACACCTTC. Translating it yields CASSLPGQGIYGYTF.

This clone has a single count. The chain carries TRBV7-6 and TRBJ2-5, with 8 nucleotides matching TRBD2. The CDR3 is made up of 15 amino acids. Germline lookup yields CDR1 SGHVS and CDR2 FNYEAQ. Trimming took 5 bases from V and 4 from J; bases not matched to a gene: 9. Here the CDR3 DNA reads TGTGCCAGCAGCCTCACCCGGGGGGGGCGAGAGACCCAGTACTTC. It specifies CASSLTRGGRETQYF.